This T cell receptor (beta chain) was sequenced in a study of cytomegalovirus exposure and HLA in healthy donors. The study, taken as a whole, reports: The study found most TCR sequences rare, yet found some public TCRs in many donors. Reports described diagnosis of cytomegalovirus status by the classifier as highly specific and sensitive. Analyzed later, most CMV-associated TCR beta chains appeared HLA-restricted. A later analysis linked about 17,000 TCR beta sequences to HLA alleles at 0.05 false discovery rate.

Turning to this clone: Its antigen is currently unknown.

With 60 Vbeta and 13 Jbeta primers, the PCR was carried out. Method: immunoSEQ multiplex PCR; TCRdb's copy keeps in-frame clones and lacks some. The table lists over 75,000 clones, approximately 85% of them singletons. CDR1 and CDR2 (germline): GTSNPN, SVGIG (reference sequence). V was pared by 1 base and J by 5 bases, with 8 bases of the junction left unmatched. This CDR3 contains 16 residues. The sample was PBMCs. This chain links TRBV30 with TRBJ1-6; 7 bases match TRBD1. This clonotype was sampled from a man younger than 40 in good health and CMV-seropositive. This CDR3 reads CAWSGQGRRDNSPLHF. In DNA, the CDR3 is TGTGCCTGGAGTGGACAGGGAAGAAGAGATAATTCACCCCTCCACTTT.